This entry lists 22 T cell receptor beta chains sequenced from one sample in a study of blood T cell repertoires in COVID-19. The data were produced by immunoSEQ multiplex PCR, yet TCRdb's version contains in-frame clones alone and is incomplete. The sample holds about 200,000 clones, roughly four fifths seen once. Material: peripheral blood. These receptors came from a man aged 50-60 years who had recovered from COVID-19.

This clone occurred once. The V and J genes are TRBV2 and TRBJ2-5, with 9 bases identical to TRBD2. In germline, CDR1 is SNHLY, CDR2 FYNNEI. J was trimmed by 2 bases and V by 7 bases; bases with no gene match: 5. The CDR3 has 14 residues. In DNA, the CDR3 is TGTGCCAGCACCGGACTAGCGAGTCAAGAGACCCAGTACTTC. Amino acid sequence: CASTGLASQETQYF.

The V call is TRBV6-6, the J call TRBJ1-5; D possibly corresponds to TRBD1 (5 bases). The CDR3 is made up of 14 amino acids. Trimming left V 6 bases short and J 3 bases short, with 12 bases between. From germline, CDR1 is MNHNY and CDR2 SVGAGI (reference sequence). CDR3 sequence reads: CASSKDSNNQPQHF. CDR3 nucleotides: TGTGCCAGCAGCAAAGACAGCAACAATCAGCCCCAGCATTTT.

This clone was seen once. The chain recombines TRBV6-1 with TRBJ2-7, with 9 bases identical to TRBD1. The germline CDR1 and CDR2 sequences are MNHNS and SASEGT. The CDR3 contains 15 residues. The trim removed 3 bases at V and 1 base at J, leaving 4 bases unmatched. The CDR3 is CASSERQGGSYEQYF. The CDR3 DNA follows: TGTGCCAGCAGTGAGCGACAGGGGGGATCCTACGAGCAGTACTTC.

CDR3 in amino acids: CASSLASSGSRGTDTQYF. Written as DNA, the CDR3 is TGCGCCAGCAGCTTGGCCAGTAGCGGGAGTCGCGGCACAGATACGCAGTATTTT. The chain has TRBV5-1 and TRBJ2-3; 9 bases map to TRBD2. The junction had 9 bases not matched to a gene; V was cut back by 0 bases and J by 1 base. Looked up from germline, CDR1 is SGHRS and CDR2 is YFSETQ. The CDR3 is made up of 18 amino acids.

The V and J genes are TRBV7-3 and TRBJ2-3, with D perhaps TRBD2 (6 bases). V lost 2 bases and J 3 bases, leaving 18 bases between the germline ends. This CDR3 comprises 17 residues. Germline V gene lookup returns CDR1 SGHTA and CDR2 FQGTGA. The CDR3 here is CASSLRRAGNLTDTQYF. The CDR3 bases are TGTGCCAGCAGCTTACGTCGGGCGGGAAATTTGACAGATACGCAGTATTTT.

The chain uses TRBV27 and TRBJ2-7; no definite D call. Germline CDR1 reads MNHEY; CDR2 reads SMNVEV (reference sequence). Trimming shortened V by 1 base and J by 4 bases, and 11 bases separated the two germline ends. CDR3 length equals 14 residues. The chain's CDR3 is CASSLFRSSYEQYF. The CDR3 nucleotides are TGTGCCAGCAGTTTATTCCGGTCCTCGTACGAGCAGTACTTC.

This sequence joins TRBV6-5 and TRBJ1-3, with D perhaps TRBD1 (6 bases). The germline V gene encodes CDR1 MNHEY and CDR2 SVGAGI. The CDR3 sequence is 15 residues long. The ends were cut back, 7 bases at V and 3 bases at J, with 16 bases in the middle. The CDR3 reads CASKGQPSGGNTIYF. The DNA of the CDR3 is TGTGCCAGCAAAGGACAGCCGTCGGGTGGAAACACCATATATTTT.

This clone was counted a single time. The CDR3 bases are TGTGCCTGGGCCCCGACTAGCTACAATGAGCAGTTCTTC. Translation: CAWAPTSYNEQFF. The V call is TRBV30, the J call TRBJ2-1; D might be TRBD2 (6 bases). Trimming left V 5 bases short and J 3 bases short, with 11 bases between. Germline-derived CDR1 and CDR2 are GTSNPN and SVGIG (reference sequence). The CDR3 spans 13 residues.

The chain employs TRBV5-1 and TRBJ2-6; 7 nucleotides match TRBD1. The J segment lost 1 base and the V segment lost 2 bases, leaving 9 bases of the junction unmatched. There are 18 residues in the CDR3. Germline V lookup: CDR1 SGHRS, CDR2 YFSETQ. CDR3 in DNA: TGCGCCAGCAGCTTCACAGGGGAATCGTCTTCTGGGGCCAACGTCCTGACTTTC. This gives the protein CASSFTGESSSGANVLTF. Based on the CDR3 plus reference TRBV5-1 and TRBJ2-6, the full variable domain is KAGVTQTPRYLIKTRGQQVTLSCSPISGHRSVSWYQQTPGQGLQFLFEYFSETQRNKGNFPGRFSGRQFSNSRSEMNVSTLELGDSALYLCASSFTGESSSGANVLTFGAGSRLTVL.

V is TRBV20-1 and J is TRBJ2-7, with TRBD2 matching 8 bases. CDR1 is DFQATT and CDR2 is SNEGSKA in the germline V gene (reference sequence). V dropped 3 bases and J dropped 9; count of bases not matched to a gene: 10. This CDR3 spans 13 amino acids. This CDR3 is CSASGREGWGQYF. As DNA, the CDR3 is TGCAGTGCTAGTGGCCGGGAGGGTTGGGGGCAGTACTTC.

The gene calls are TRBV7-9 and TRBJ2-7; 7 bases agree with TRBD1. Per germline, CDR1 SEHNR and CDR2 FQNEAQ (reference sequence). The CDR3 length is 15 residues. The J segment lost 3 bases and the V segment lost 5 bases, leaving 10 bases of the junction unmatched. The CDR3 DNA sequence: TGTGCCAGCAGCATAACCCGGACAGGTGACTACGAGCAGTACTTC. Protein sequence: CASSITRTGDYEQYF.

The chain links TRBV7-2 to TRBJ2-3, with D perhaps TRBD1 (5 bases). The ends were cut back, 5 bases at V and 0 bases at J, with 9 bases in the middle. The CDR3 runs to 14 residues. Germline lookup yields CDR1 SGHTA and CDR2 FQGNSA. The DNA for the CDR3 is TGTGCCAGCAGCCGCCAGGGAAGCACAGATACGCAGTATTTT. It specifies CASSRQGSTDTQYF.

The V call is TRBV19, the J call TRBJ1-5; a possible D gene is TRBD1 (5 bases). Germline V gives CDR1 LNHDA, CDR2 SQIVND (reference sequence). The length of the CDR3 is 15 residues. The V end was cut by 3 bases, the J end by 5 bases, with 14 bases between. CDR3 sequence: CASSIGRGPDQPQHF. The CDR3 region has the DNA TGTGCCAGTAGTATTGGGAGGGGTCCAGATCAGCCCCAGCATTTT.

The rearrangement links TRBV7-9 to TRBJ1-6, with TRBD1 as a possible D gene (6 bases). The CDR3 has 19 amino acids. V lost 0 bases and J 4 bases, leaving 19 bases between the germline ends. CDR1 and CDR2 from the germline V gene are SEHNR and FQNEAQ (reference sequence). Here the CDR3 DNA reads TGTGCCAGCAGCTTAGCGCGGGGGGCAGCGGCCTCATATAATTCACCCCTCCACTTT. Translated, it gives CASSLARGAAASYNSPLHF.

The chain recombines TRBV6-5 with TRBJ2-1; D call uncertain. Trimming stripped 6 bases from V and 5 bases from J, with 11 bases between. This CDR3 has 13 residues. Germline-derived CDR1 and CDR2 are MNHEY and SVGAGI. The CDR3 DNA reads TGTGCCAGCAGCCGCTCGCCGGACAATGAGCAGTTCTTC. As protein: CASSRSPDNEQFF.

The table lists this clone with a few counts. The chain couples TRBV24-1 to TRBJ2-2; 8 bases fit TRBD2. CDR1 and CDR2 from the germline V gene are KGHDR and SFDVKD. The CDR3 is 14 amino acids. The V gene end was trimmed by 9 bases and the J gene end by 1 base; junction bases not matched to a gene: 3. The DNA of the CDR3 is TGTGCCACCCATAGCGGGGAGAACACCGGGGAGCTGTTTTTT. Its translation: CATHSGENTGELFF.

The V call is TRBV6-1, the J call TRBJ2-1; the D is unclear. Trimming pared 3 bases from V and 5 bases from J, leaving 5 bases between. The CDR3 is made up of 12 amino acids. Germline V gene sequence: CDR1 MNHNS, CDR2 SASEGT. Here the CDR3 DNA reads TGTGCCAGCAGTGACCCAAACAATGAGCAGTTCTTC. It is translated as CASSDPNNEQFF.

With respect to this clone: The same CDR3 arises from other DNA sequences in this sample as well. The chain combines TRBV11-3 with TRBJ2-7; weak D call: TRBD2 (5 bases). This CDR3 region has 13 residues. V lost 3 bases and J 3 bases, leaving 9 bases between the germline ends. In germline, CDR1 is SGHNT, CDR2 YENEEA. In nucleotides, the CDR3 is TGTGCCAGCAGCTTGGACTCCAACTACGAGCAGTACTTC. Protein sequence: CASSLDSNYEQYF.

This clone has only a few counts. The genes are TRBV30 and TRBJ2-7; D is unclear. V was shortened by 0 bases and J by 4 bases, with 19 bases between the two germline ends. CDR3 length: 16 residues. From germline, CDR1 is GTSNPN and CDR2 SVGIG (reference sequence). CDR3 DNA: TGTGCCTGGAGTGTACCGCGACTTTCCACCGGGTACGAGCAGTACTTC. Its protein is CAWSVPRLSTGYEQYF.

This chain links TRBV11-2 with TRBJ2-1; D is possibly TRBD1 (6 bases). CDR3 length: 15 residues. V was shortened by 1 base and J by 9 bases, with 16 bases between the two germline ends. CDR1 is SGHAT and CDR2 is FQNNGV in the germline V gene. CDR3 residues: CASSLVGGDWVEQFF. For the CDR3, the DNA is TGTGCCAGCAGCTTAGTAGGGGGAGATTGGGTTGAGCAGTTCTTC.

The chain couples TRBV30 to TRBJ2-5, with D possibly TRBD1 on 6 matching bases. Per the germline V gene, CDR1 is GTSNPN and CDR2 is SVGIG (reference sequence). V was trimmed by 1 base and J by 5 bases, leaving 11 bases between them. The CDR3 is 13 residues long. The CDR3 sequence is CAWSAQGFETQYF. The CDR3 region has the DNA TGTGCCTGGAGTGCACAGGGTTTTGAGACCCAGTACTTC.

J is TRBJ2-1 and V is TRBV7-9, with 12 bases aligning to TRBD2. The CDR3 runs to 14 residues. Germline assignment: CDR1 SEHNR and CDR2 FQNEAQ (reference sequence). J was trimmed by 15 bases and V by 3 bases; bases with no gene match: 9. The CDR3 bases are TGTGCCAGCAGCTTCATCCTAGCGGGAGGGATGCCGTTCTTC. This encodes CASSFILAGGMPFF.